Listed below are T cell receptor beta chains from one sample, sequenced in a study of T cells in Graves' hyperthyroidism and ophthalmopathy. TCRdb reprocessed the multiplex PCR reads via MiXCR and lists one record per CDR3 protein. The sample carries about 400,000 distinct CDR3 sequences, over 12% recorded once. The sequencing sample was made of blood. Source of these receptors: a man aged 18 to 30 with Graves' ophthalmopathy. Each CDR3 is given with its conserved first and last residue. A D gene is named only where the DNA matches it firmly. For some rows the clone size is stated as once, few or many, or as a class when expanded; others skip it.

CDR3 length	clone size	V gene	J gene	D gene	CDR3 protein	CDR3 DNA
17	few	TRBV29-1	TRBJ2-1	.	CSVEDQGGGPPYNEQFF	TGCAGCGTTGAAGATCAAGGTGGGGGACCCCCCTACAATGAGCAGTTCTTC
15	many	TRBV7-9	TRBJ2-5	.	CASSFRELFQETQYF	TGTGCCAGCAGCTTCCGGGAGCTCTTCCAAGAGACCCAGTACTTC
15	.	TRBV5-1	TRBJ2-1	TRBD2	CASSFFTSGNPQQFF	TGCGCCAGCAGCTTTTTTACTAGCGGGAATCCTCAGCAGTTCTTC
18	few	TRBV5-5	TRBJ2-4	.	CASSLTGWQALAKNIQYF	TGTGCCAGCAGCTTGACTGGTTGGCAGGCTCTAGCCAAAAACATTCAGTACTTC
14	many	TRBV11-2	TRBJ1-2	.	CASSLGIAGYGYTF	TGTGCCAGCAGCTTGGGCATTGCAGGCTATGGCTACACCTTC
14	many	TRBV20-1	TRBJ2-5	.	CSAIPRWGVETQYF	TGCAGTGCTATACCCCGGTGGGGGGTAGAGACCCAGTACTTC
14	few	TRBV19	TRBJ2-5	.	CASSMGGIQETQYF	TGTGCCAGTAGTATGGGTGGAATTCAAGAGACCCAGTACTTC
14	many	TRBV2	TRBJ1-2	TRBD1	CAVGTGDGYYGYTF	TGTGCCGTGGGGACAGGGGACGGGTACTATGGCTACACCTTC
16	many	TRBV6-5	TRBJ2-1	TRBD2	CASSYWTSRLYNEQFF	TGTGCCAGCAGTTACTGGACTAGCCGCCTCTACAATGAGCAGTTCTTC
14	many	TRBV3-1	TRBJ2-3	TRBD2	CASSQEGGADTQYF	TGTGCCAGCAGCCAAGAGGGGGGGGCAGATACGCAGTATTTT
14	.	TRBV7-6	TRBJ2-5	TRBD2	CASSSGGGSETQYF	TGTGCCAGCAGTTCCGGGGGGGGGTCGGAGACCCAGTACTTC
17	.	TRBV18	TRBJ2-6	.	CASSPGGQASGANVLTF	TGTGCCAGCTCACCGGGGGGCCAGGCCTCTGGGGCCAACGTCCTGACTTTC
15	.	TRBV6-1	TRBJ1-5	.	CASRFDSGSNQPQHF	TGTGCCAGCAGATTCGACAGTGGTTCTAATCAGCCCCAGCATTTT
15	many	TRBV20-1	TRBJ2-3	TRBD2	CSASPGLAGGTTQYF	TGCAGTGCTAGTCCGGGACTAGCGGGGGGCACTACGCAGTATTTT
13	many	TRBV11-2	TRBJ2-1	.	CASSSRRLDEQFF	TGTGCCAGCAGCTCCCGGAGGTTGGATGAGCAGTTCTTC
13	many	TRBV3-1	TRBJ2-7	.	CASRRDGSPEQYF	TGTGCCAGCAGGCGAGACGGGTCCCCCGAGCAGTACTTC
16	many	TRBV7-2	TRBJ2-1	TRBD2	CASSLGALAAYNEQFF	TGTGCCAGCAGCTTAGGGGCTCTAGCGGCTTACAATGAGCAGTTCTTC
12	many	TRBV20-1	TRBJ1-4	.	CSASAMGEKLFF	TGCAGTGCTAGTGCGATGGGCGAAAAACTGTTTTTT
16	many	TRBV9	TRBJ1-2	.	CASSVATGEANYGYTF	TGTGCCAGCAGCGTAGCAACGGGGGAGGCTAACTATGGCTACACCTTC
14	many	TRBV6-4	TRBJ2-2	TRBD2	CASQLAGDTGELFF	TGTGCCAGCCAACTAGCGGGGGACACCGGGGAGCTGTTTTTT
14	many	TRBV6-1	TRBJ1-1	TRBD1	CASSLYRGWPEAFF	TGTGCCAGCAGTCTATACAGGGGCTGGCCTGAAGCTTTCTTT
12	many	TRBV29-1	TRBJ2-5	.	CSVDGTEETQYF	TGCAGCGTTGACGGGACTGAAGAGACCCAGTACTTC
15	many	TRBV12-3/TRBV12-4	TRBJ2-1	TRBD2	CASSLSTSGSNEQFF	TGTGCCAGCAGTTTGTCTACTAGCGGGAGCAATGAGCAGTTCTTC
14	few	TRBV9	TRBJ2-4	.	CASSVDSAKNIQYF	TGTGCCAGCAGCGTAGACTCAGCCAAAAACATTCAGTACTTC
15	.	TRBV4-1	TRBJ2-5	TRBD2	CASSRGGGTQETQYF	TGCGCCAGCAGCAGGGGCGGGGGGACCCAAGAGACCCAGTACTTC
13	many	TRBV2	TRBJ1-3	.	CASSALSGNTIYF	TGTGCCAGCAGTGCCCTCTCTGGAAACACCATATATTTT
15	few	TRBV7-9	TRBJ2-3	TRBD2	CASSSPGLGGDTQYF	TGTGCCAGCAGTTCTCCGGGACTAGGGGGAGATACGCAGTATTTT
12	many	TRBV7-2	TRBJ2-3	.	CASSLLADTQYF	TGTGCCAGCAGCCTGTTGGCAGATACGCAGTATTTT
13	many	TRBV7-6	TRBJ2-7	TRBD2	CASRRGASYEQYF	TGTGCCAGCAGGCGGGGGGCCTCCTACGAGCAGTACTTC
15	many	TRBV5-1	TRBJ2-3	TRBD1	CASSSTRQGRDTQYF	TGCGCCAGCAGCTCCACCCGACAGGGTCGCGATACGCAGTATTTT
16	.	TRBV7-9	TRBJ1-3	TRBD1	CASSLAGTGSGNTIYF	TGTGCCAGCAGCTTAGCGGGGACAGGGTCTGGAAACACCATATATTTT
14	.	TRBV15	TRBJ1-5	.	CATSGQGRRLPQHF	TGTGCCACCAGCGGCCAGGGTAGGCGTTTGCCCCAGCATTTT
19	many	TRBV6-1	TRBJ2-3	TRBD2	CASSEAQTSGGGHTDTQYF	TGTGCCAGCAGTGAAGCGCAGACTAGCGGGGGGGGACACACAGATACGCAGTATTTT
14	.	TRBV6-1	TRBJ1-1	.	CASSRGRIFTEAFF	TGTGCCAGCTCCCGCGGACGGATCTTCACTGAAGCTTTCTTT
15	many	TRBV19	TRBJ1-5	.	CASRPSSINNQPQHF	TGTGCCAGTAGACCATCCTCGATAAACAATCAGCCCCAGCATTTT
18	.	TRBV6-2/TRBV6-3	TRBJ2-3	.	CASSFSPRAGKGQDTQYF	TGTGCCAGCAGTTTCTCCCCAAGGGCAGGCAAGGGGCAAGATACGCAGTATTTT
14	few	TRBV19	TRBJ1-1	.	CASSIGQAITEAFF	TGTGCCAGTAGTATAGGTCAGGCGATCACTGAAGCTTTCTTT
13	few	TRBV14	TRBJ2-7	TRBD1	CASSPNTGDEQYF	TGTGCCAGCAGCCCAAATACAGGGGACGAGCAGTACTTC
17	.	TRBV6-2/TRBV6-3	TRBJ1-1	.	CASSAGYGTAPLTEAFF	TGTGCCAGCAGTGCCGGTTACGGGACGGCGCCTCTCACAGAAGCTTTCTTT
16	many	TRBV5-1	TRBJ2-5	TRBD2	CASSRLPVRGEETQYF	TGCGCCAGCAGTCGACTTCCGGTGCGGGGGGAAGAGACCCAGTACTTC
14	.	TRBV4-2	TRBJ1-1	.	CASSQEGGYTEAFF	TGTGCCAGCAGCCAAGAAGGGGGGTACACTGAAGCTTTCTTT
16	.	TRBV5-5	TRBJ2-3	.	CASSLSSGQSTDTQYF	TGTGCCAGCAGCTTGAGCTCAGGACAAAGCACAGATACGCAGTATTTT
24	.	TRBV5-1	TRBJ1-1	.	CASTNQTSMYLCASTRPMNTEAFF	.
13	many	TRBV24-1	TRBJ1-1	.	CATSDFKNTEAFF	TGTGCCACCAGTGATTTCAAGAACACTGAAGCTTTCTTT
17	many	TRBV6-6	TRBJ1-3	.	CASSYSPLIGAGNTIYF	TGTGCCAGCAGTTACTCCCCCTTGATAGGGGCTGGAAACACCATATATTTT
15	many	TRBV3-1	TRBJ2-7	TRBD2	CASSQGGGGSYEQYF	TGTGCCAGCAGCCAAGGGGGGGGTGGAAGCTACGAGCAGTACTTC
15	.	TRBV3-1	TRBJ2-5	TRBD2	CASSQVSSGMETQYF	TGTGCCAGCAGCCAAGTGTCTAGCGGGATGGAGACCCAGTACTTC
13	many	TRBV11-2	TRBJ2-7	.	CASSLEASSEQYF	TGTGCCAGCAGCTTAGAGGCTAGCTCCGAGCAGTACTTC
16	few	TRBV6-2/TRBV6-3	TRBJ2-4	.	CASSYSMYREGDIQYF	TGTGCCAGCAGTTACTCGATGTACAGGGAAGGGGACATTCAGTACTTC
15	many	TRBV2	TRBJ2-7	.	CASSVLGPPRYEQYF	TGTGCCAGCAGTGTGTTAGGTCCCCCGCGCTACGAGCAGTACTTC
13	many	TRBV5-1	TRBJ2-1	TRBD1	CASSFRGTNEQFF	TGCGCCAGCAGCTTCAGGGGGACCAATGAGCAGTTCTTC
13	many	TRBV27	TRBJ2-5	.	CASSFSKQETQYF	TGTGCCAGCAGTTTCAGCAAACAAGAGACCCAGTACTTC
12	few	TRBV2	TRBJ2-3	.	CASSARPDTQYF	TGTGCCAGCAGTGCGAGGCCAGATACGCAGTATTTT
15	many	TRBV7-6	TRBJ2-7	TRBD1	CASTQGGTGGYEQYF	TGTGCCAGCACTCAAGGAGGGACAGGGGGCTACGAGCAGTACTTC